Reported below is one T cell receptor beta chain. What it binds is not known. This specimen comes from a study of T cell responses to AZD1222 COVID-19 vaccine. Study-wide context: Second-dose schedules of about 4 or about 12 weeks were combined.

Whole-study results and caveats: At baseline, just five to seven AZD1222 recipients tested seropositive. Nearly half of unique spike-specific TCRs reportedly avoided B.1.351 and B.1.1.7 mutated regions.

Germline CDR1 SGHDN, CDR2 FVKESK. This CDR3 comprises 15 residues. V lost 4 bases and J lost 0, with 11 bases in between. The repertoire was sequenced with immunoSEQ multiplex PCR; TCRdb's copy has only in-frame clones and lacks some. This sample has fewer than 120,000 clones, with about 87% found just once. This TCR was recovered from an adult in good health. V gene TRBV14 combines with J gene TRBJ2-3; D is undetermined. The specimen comprised peripheral blood, sampled on day 0 of AZD1222 vaccination. The CDR3 sequence: CASSPSSTSTDTQYF. The CDR3 DNA reads TGTGCCAGCAGCCCGTCCTCCACTAGCACAGATACGCAGTATTTT.